The 6 T cell receptor beta chains below all came from one sample that was sequenced in a study of blood T cells in healthy people across ages. A J-beta primer mix and a sample-barcoded 5' primer were used in a second PCR of about 7 to 12 cycles. TCRdb reanalysed the 5' RACE reads using MiXCR and keeps one entry per CDR3 protein. The table lists approximately 730,000 distinct CDR3 sequences, roughly two fifths of them singletons. Sequencing used blood. The receptors shown here come from an older woman in good health.

Comments on this clonotype: One junction end disagrees with the germline gene, perhaps due to a read error. The V gene is TRBV7-2, the J gene TRBJ2-5; 7 positions agree with TRBD1. This CDR3 contains 14 residues. CDR1 is SGHTA, CDR2 FQGNSA, per germline. The CDR3 bases are TGTGCCGGCAGTACTTACAGGGGTCAAGAGACCCAGTACTTC. Amino acid sequence: CAGSTYRGQETQYF.

The V call is TRBV10-3, the J call TRBJ2-1; 9 bases map to TRBD2. Trimming took 6 bases from V and 8 from J; bases not matched to a gene: 17. Germline V lookup: CDR1 ENHRY, CDR2 SYGVKD. There are 17 residues in the CDR3. The CDR3 DNA is TGTGCCATCAGCGGAAAGACTAGCGGAGAAGGATTCGATGAGCAGTTCTTC. It is translated as CAISGKTSGEGFDEQFF.

The sample holds a few counts of this clonotype. The genes are TRBV4-2 and TRBJ2-7, with 11 bases fitting TRBD1. Looked up from germline, CDR1 is LGHNA and CDR2 is YNFKEQ. CDR3 length: 16 residues. The trim removed 4 bases at V and 6 bases at J, leaving 11 bases unmatched. As DNA, the CDR3 is TGTGCCAGCAGCCCGTACTCACCCGGGACAGGGGGCGAGCAGTACTTC. It yields the protein CASSPYSPGTGGEQYF.

This clonotype has only a few counts. This chain links TRBV12-3 or TRBV12-4 with TRBJ2-7; no clear D. CDR3 size: 14 residues. Trimming took off 0 bases at V and 3 bases at J, with 9 bases between the two ends. CDR3 coding DNA: TGTGCCAGCAGTTTAGCCCGGCGCTTCTACGAGCAGTACTTC. This codes for CASSLARRFYEQYF.

This clonotype has a handful of counts. The chain employs TRBV12-3 or TRBV12-4 and TRBJ2-1; no firm D call. CDR3 size: 15 residues. The V end lost 5 bases, the J end lost 4 bases, and 15 bases lay between the germline ends. CDR3 nucleotide sequence: TGTGCCAGCAGTCTCAGCAGAGGAGAATACAATGAGCAGTTCTTC. Amino acid sequence: CASSLSRGEYNEQFF.

The chain recombines TRBV3-1 with TRBJ1-5; D call uncertain. V shed 1 base and J shed 9 bases, with 7 bases lying between them. CDR1 is LGHDT and CDR2 is YNNKEL in the germline V gene (reference sequence). The CDR3 consists of 12 residues. CDR3 region: CASSQGEGPQHF. CDR3 DNA: TGTGCCAGCAGCCAAGGGGAGGGGCCCCAGCATTTT.